Below, 9 T cell receptor beta chains from the same sample are listed, as sequenced in a study of OX40 agonist ivuxolimab in advanced cancers. Produced via immunoSEQ multiplex PCR; TCRdb's table is partial and in-frame only. The sample holds fewer than 60,000 clones, roughly nine tenths seen once. The input for sequencing was CD4+ or CD8+ T cells sorted from blood, taken in a trial of the OX40 agonist ivuxolimab. These receptors originate from an adult with an advanced solid tumor such as melanoma, head and neck, liver or kidney cancer.

The chain carries TRBV19 and TRBJ1-1; D call uncertain. Germline CDR1 is LNHDA and CDR2 is SQIVND (reference sequence). The CDR3 totals 13 residues. Trimming removed 5 bases from V and 0 bases from J, with 7 bases in between. The CDR3 nucleotides are TGTGCCAGTAGTGGCACGGTGAACACTGAAGCTTTCTTT. This encodes CASSGTVNTEAFF.

The chain has TRBV6-5 and TRBJ2-7; 7 nucleotides line up with TRBD1. The CDR3 has 14 residues. CDR1 MNHEY and CDR2 SVGAGI come from the germline V gene. With 5 bases clipped from V and 0 bases from J, the junction kept 4 bases outside the gene matches. CDR3 DNA: TGTGCCAGCAGTCCCGACAGGGCCTCCTACGAGCAGTACTTC. Amino acid sequence: CASSPDRASYEQYF.

The chain has TRBV7-9 and TRBJ1-2, with D maybe TRBD1 (5 bases). From germline, CDR1 is SEHNR and CDR2 FQNEAQ (reference sequence). V was trimmed by 1 base and J by 8 bases, leaving 17 bases between them. The CDR3 extends over 15 amino acids. CDR3 bases: TGTGCCAGCAGCTTAGGCACGGGGCAAATCGACGGCTACACCTTC. Protein product: CASSLGTGQIDGYTF.

The CDR3 loop is CASSDSSFNSGANVLTF. The CDR3 DNA reads as TGTGCCAGCAGTGACTCGTCATTCAACTCTGGGGCCAACGTCCTGACTTTC. This chain connects TRBV6-4 to TRBJ2-6; D unclear. V was clipped by 0 bases and J by 0 bases, with 9 bases between them. Germline values: CDR1 MRHNA, CDR2 SNTAGT. The CDR3 runs to 17 residues.

The V call is TRBV29-1, the J call TRBJ2-1; the D is unclear. The germline CDR1 and CDR2 sequences are SQVTM and ANQGSEA. CDR3 length equals 13 residues. V lost 4 bases and J 8 bases, leaving 15 bases between the germline ends. The CDR3 nucleotides read TGCAGCGTTGGAGGTGCTCGGCCAGATGAGCAGTTCTTC. Its translation: CSVGGARPDEQFF.

This chain joins TRBV7-8 and TRBJ2-1; perhaps TRBD1 as D (5 bases). V was pared by 1 base and J by 7 bases, with 11 bases between. This CDR3 has 14 residues. The germline gives CDR1 SGHVS, CDR2 FQNEAQ. CDR3 in DNA: TGTGCCAGCAGCTTAGGCAGGGAAGGGAATGAGCAGTTCTTC. Residues: CASSLGREGNEQFF.

This clone was seen a few times. The V and J genes are TRBV4-2 and TRBJ2-5, with D unclear. V was cut by 4 bases and J by 2 bases, with 14 bases left in between. This CDR3 region has 15 residues. Germline lookup yields CDR1 LGHNA and CDR2 YNFKEQ. CDR3 bases: TGTGCCAGCAGCCCCACGAGGAACGTTCAAGAGACCCAGTACTTC. Its translation: CASSPTRNVQETQYF.

This chain joins TRBV5-4 and TRBJ2-5; D is possibly TRBD2 (7 bases). Per germline, CDR1 SGHNT and CDR2 YYREEE (reference sequence). This CDR3 has 15 amino acids. V dropped 2 bases and J dropped 4 bases, with 15 bases sitting between them. The CDR3 spells CASSFIGGAGETQYF. The CDR3 coding sequence is TGTGCCAGCAGCTTCATAGGGGGGGCCGGAGAGACCCAGTACTTC.

This rearrangement joins TRBV11-1 to TRBJ2-3; D is unresolved. Germline-derived CDR1 and CDR2 are SGHAT and FQDESV (reference sequence). This CDR3 has 9 amino acids. The V end was cut by 11 bases, the J end by 5 bases, with 5 bases between. CDR3 loop: CAVRDTQYF. CDR3 bases: TGTGCCGTTCGAGATACGCAGTATTTT. The full variable domain, rest sourced from reference TRBV11-1 and TRBJ2-3, is EAEVAQSPRYKITEKSQAVAFWCDPISGHATLYWYRQILGQGPELLVQFQDESVVDDSQLPKDRFSAERLKGVDSTLKIQPAELGDSAMYLCAVRDTQYFGPGTRLTVL.